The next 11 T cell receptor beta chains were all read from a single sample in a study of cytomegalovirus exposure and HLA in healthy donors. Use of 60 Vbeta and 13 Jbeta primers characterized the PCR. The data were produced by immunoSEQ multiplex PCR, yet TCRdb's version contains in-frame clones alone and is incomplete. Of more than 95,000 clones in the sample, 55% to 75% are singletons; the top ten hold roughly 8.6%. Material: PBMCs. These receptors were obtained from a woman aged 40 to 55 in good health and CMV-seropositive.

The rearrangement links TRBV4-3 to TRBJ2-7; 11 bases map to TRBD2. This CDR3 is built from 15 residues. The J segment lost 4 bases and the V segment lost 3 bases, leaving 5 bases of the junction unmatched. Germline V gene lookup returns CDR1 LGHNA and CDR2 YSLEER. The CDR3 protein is CASSQDTSGRYEQYF. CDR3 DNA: TGCGCCAGCAGCCAGGATACTAGCGGGAGATACGAGCAGTACTTC.

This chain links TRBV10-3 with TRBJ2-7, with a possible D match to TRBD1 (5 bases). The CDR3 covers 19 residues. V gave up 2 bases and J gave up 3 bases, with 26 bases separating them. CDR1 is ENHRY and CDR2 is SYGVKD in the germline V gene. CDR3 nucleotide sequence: TGTGCCATCAGTGAGAGAAGGGGCCTTAGCCTAACCCCCAACTACGAGCAGTACTTC. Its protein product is CAISERRGLSLTPNYEQYF.

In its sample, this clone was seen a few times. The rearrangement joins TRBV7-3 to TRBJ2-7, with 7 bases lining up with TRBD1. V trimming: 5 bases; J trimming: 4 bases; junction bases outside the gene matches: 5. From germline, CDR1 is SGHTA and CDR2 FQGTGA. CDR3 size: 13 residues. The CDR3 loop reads CASSVDREYEQYF. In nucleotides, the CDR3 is TGTGCCAGCAGCGTAGACAGGGAGTACGAGCAGTACTTC.

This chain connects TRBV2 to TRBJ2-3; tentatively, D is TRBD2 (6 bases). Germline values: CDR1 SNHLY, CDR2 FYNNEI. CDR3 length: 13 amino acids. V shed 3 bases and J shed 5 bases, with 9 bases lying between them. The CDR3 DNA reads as TGTGCCAGCAGTGAGGGGCGGGGAGATACGCAGTATTTT. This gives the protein CASSEGRGDTQYF.

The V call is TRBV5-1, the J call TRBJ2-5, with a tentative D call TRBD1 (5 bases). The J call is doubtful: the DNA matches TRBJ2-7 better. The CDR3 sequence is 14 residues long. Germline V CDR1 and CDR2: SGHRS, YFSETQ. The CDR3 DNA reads TGCGCCAGCAGCCTTGACAGTGGAGTGGACGAGCAGTACTTC. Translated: CASSLDSGVDEQYF.

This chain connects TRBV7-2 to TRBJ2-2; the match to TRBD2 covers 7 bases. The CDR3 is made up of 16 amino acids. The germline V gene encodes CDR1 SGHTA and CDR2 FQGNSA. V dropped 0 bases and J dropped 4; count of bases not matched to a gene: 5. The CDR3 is CASSLAGRGGTGELFF. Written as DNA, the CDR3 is TGTGCCAGCAGCTTAGCAGGGCGCGGGGGCACCGGGGAGCTGTTTTTT.

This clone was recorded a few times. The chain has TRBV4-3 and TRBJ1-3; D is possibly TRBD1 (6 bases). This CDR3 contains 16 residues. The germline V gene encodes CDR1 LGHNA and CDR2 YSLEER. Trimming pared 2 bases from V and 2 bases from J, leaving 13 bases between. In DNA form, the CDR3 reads TGCGCCAGCAGCCAACAAACAGGGTTCCCTGGAAACACCATATATTTT. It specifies CASSQQTGFPGNTIYF.

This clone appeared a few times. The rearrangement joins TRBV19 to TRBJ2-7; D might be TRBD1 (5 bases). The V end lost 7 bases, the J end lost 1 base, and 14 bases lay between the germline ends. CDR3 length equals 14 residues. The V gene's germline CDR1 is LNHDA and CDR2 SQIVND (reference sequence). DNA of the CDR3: TGTGCCAGTATGTCGGCAGGGCTTTCCTACGAGCAGTACTTC. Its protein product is CASMSAGLSYEQYF.

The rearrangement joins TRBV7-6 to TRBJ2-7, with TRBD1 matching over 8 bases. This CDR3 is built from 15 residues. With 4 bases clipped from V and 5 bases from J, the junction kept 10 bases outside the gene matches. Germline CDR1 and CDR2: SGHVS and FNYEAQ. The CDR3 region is CASSYRTGRRDEQYF. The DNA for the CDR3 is TGTGCCAGCAGCTACAGGACAGGGAGAAGGGACGAGCAGTACTTC.

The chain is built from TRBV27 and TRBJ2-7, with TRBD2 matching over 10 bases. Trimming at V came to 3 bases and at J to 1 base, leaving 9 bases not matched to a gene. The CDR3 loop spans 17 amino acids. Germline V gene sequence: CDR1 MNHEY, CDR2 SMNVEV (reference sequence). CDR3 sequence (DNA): TGTGCCAGCAGTTTGCCTCGGACTAGCGGTCGTTCCTACGAGCAGTACTTC. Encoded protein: CASSLPRTSGRSYEQYF.

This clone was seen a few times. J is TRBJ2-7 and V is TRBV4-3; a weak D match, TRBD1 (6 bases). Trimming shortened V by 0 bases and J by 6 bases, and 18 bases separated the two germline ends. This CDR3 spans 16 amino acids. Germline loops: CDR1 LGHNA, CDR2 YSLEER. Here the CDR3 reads CASSQDLKGFRGEQYF. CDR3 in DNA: TGCGCCAGCAGCCAAGATTTGAAGGGTTTCAGGGGCGAGCAGTACTTC.